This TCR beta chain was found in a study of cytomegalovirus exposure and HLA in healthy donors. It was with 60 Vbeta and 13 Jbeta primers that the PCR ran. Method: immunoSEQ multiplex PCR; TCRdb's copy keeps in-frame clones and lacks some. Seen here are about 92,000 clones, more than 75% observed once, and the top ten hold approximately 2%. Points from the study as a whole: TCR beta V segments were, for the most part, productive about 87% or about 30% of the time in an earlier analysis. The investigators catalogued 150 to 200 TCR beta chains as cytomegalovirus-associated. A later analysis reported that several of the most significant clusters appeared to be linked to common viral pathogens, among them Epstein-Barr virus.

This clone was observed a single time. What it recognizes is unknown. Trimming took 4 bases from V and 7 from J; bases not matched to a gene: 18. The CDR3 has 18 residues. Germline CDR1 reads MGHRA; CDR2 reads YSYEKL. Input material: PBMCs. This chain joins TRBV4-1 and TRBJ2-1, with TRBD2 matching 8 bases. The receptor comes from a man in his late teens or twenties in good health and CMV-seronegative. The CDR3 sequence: CASSLTQIQQRGRNEQFF. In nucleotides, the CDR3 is TGCGCCAGCAGCCTCACTCAAATCCAGCAGCGGGGGAGGAATGAGCAGTTCTTC.